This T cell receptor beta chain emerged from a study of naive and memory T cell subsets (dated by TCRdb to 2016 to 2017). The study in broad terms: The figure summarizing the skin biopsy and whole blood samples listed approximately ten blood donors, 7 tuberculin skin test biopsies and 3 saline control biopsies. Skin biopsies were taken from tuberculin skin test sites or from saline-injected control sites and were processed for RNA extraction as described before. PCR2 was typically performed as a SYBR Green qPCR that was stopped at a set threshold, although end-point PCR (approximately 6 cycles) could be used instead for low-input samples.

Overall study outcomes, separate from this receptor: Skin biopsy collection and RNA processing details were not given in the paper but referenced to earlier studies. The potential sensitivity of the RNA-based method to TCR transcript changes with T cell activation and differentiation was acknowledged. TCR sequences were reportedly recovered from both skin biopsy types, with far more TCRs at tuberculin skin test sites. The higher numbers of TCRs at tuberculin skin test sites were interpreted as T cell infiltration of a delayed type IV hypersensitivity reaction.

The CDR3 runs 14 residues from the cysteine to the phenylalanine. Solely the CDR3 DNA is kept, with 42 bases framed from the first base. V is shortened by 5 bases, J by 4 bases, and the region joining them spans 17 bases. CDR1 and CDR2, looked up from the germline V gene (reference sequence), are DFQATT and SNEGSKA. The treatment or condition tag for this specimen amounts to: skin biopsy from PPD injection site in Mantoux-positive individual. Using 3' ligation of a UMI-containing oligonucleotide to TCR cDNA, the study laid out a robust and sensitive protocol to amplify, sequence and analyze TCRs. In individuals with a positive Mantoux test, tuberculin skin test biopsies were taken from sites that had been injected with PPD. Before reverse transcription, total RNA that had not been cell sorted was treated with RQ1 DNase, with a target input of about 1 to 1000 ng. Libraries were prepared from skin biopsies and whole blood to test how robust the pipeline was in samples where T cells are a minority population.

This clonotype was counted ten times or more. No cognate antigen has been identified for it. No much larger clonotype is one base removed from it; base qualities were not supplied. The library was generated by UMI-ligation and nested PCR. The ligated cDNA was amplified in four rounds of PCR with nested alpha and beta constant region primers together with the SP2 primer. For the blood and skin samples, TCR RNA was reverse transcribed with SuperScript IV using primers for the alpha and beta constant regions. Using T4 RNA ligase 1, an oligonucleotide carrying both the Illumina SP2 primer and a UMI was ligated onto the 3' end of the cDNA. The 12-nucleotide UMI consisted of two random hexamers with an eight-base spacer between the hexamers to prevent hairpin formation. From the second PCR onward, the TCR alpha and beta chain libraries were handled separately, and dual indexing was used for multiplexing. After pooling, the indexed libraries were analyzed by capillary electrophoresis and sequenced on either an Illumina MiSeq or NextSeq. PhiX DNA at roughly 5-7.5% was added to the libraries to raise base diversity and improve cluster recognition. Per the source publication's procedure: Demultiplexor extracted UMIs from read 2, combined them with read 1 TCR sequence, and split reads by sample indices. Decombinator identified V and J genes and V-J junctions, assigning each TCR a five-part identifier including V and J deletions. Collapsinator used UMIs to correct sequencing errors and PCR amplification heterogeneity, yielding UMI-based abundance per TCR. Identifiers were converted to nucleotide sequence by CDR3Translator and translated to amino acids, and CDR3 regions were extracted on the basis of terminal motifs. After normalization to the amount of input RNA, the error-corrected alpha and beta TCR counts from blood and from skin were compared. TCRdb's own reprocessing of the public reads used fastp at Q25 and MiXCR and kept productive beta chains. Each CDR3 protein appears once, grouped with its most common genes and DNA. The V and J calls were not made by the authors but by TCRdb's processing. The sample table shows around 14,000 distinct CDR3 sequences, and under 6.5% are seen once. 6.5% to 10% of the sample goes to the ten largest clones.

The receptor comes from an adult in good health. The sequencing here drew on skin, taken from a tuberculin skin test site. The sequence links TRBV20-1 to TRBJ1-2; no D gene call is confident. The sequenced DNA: TGCAGTGCTCGAAGCACCCAAGACTTCTATGGCTACACCTTC. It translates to CSARSTQDFYGYTF.